This T cell receptor beta chain was retrieved from a study of T cells in Graves' hyperthyroidism and ophthalmopathy. Background on the study: Peripheral blood was acquired at first diagnosis, ahead of any therapy whatsoever.

In its sample, this clonotype was seen many times. Each ophthalmopathy patient scored at least 3 on the Clinical Activity Score and at least 4 on NOSPECS grade, with duration under 3 months. Regions amplified from RNA transcripts were the TCR beta CDR3 regions. TCR CDR3 regions were first amplified by RT-PCR with HTBI primers. Each CDR3 protein is one row after TCRdb ran MiXCR on the multiplex PCR reads. The sample shows 360,000 or so distinct CDR3 sequences, roughly 20% of them seen only once. CDR1 MDHEN and CDR2 SYDVKM come from the germline V gene. The CDR3 is made up of 19 amino acids. V gave up 10 bases and J gave up 3 bases, with 31 bases separating them.

The rearrangement links TRBV28 to TRBJ1-3, with D maybe TRBD1 (5 bases). Material for sequencing was blood. The sequence was obtained from a middle-aged woman with Graves' ophthalmopathy. CDR3 protein: CATMEDFIQAGRYGNTIYF. The DNA of the CDR3 is TGTGCCACCATGGAGGACTTCATCCAGGCAGGGCGGTATGGAAACACCATATATTTT.